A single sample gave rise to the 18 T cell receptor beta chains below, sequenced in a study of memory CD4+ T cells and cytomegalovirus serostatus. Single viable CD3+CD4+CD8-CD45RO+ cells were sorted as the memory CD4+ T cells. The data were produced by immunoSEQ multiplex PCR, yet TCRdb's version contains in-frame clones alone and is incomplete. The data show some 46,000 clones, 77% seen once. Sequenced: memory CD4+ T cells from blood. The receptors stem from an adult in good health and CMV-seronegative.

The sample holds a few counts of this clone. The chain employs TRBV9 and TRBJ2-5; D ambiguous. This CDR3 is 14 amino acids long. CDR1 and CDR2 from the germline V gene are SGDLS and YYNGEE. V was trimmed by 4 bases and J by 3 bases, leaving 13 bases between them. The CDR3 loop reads CASSPGGLKETQYF. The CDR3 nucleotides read TGTGCCAGCAGCCCTGGCGGTTTGAAAGAGACCCAGTACTTC. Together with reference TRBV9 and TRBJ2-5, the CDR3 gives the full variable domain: DSGVTQTPKHLITATGQRVTLRCSPRSGDLSVYWYQQSLDQGLQFLIQYYNGEERAKGNILERFSAQQFPDLHSELNLSSLELGDSALYFCASSPGGLKETQYFGPGTRLLVL.

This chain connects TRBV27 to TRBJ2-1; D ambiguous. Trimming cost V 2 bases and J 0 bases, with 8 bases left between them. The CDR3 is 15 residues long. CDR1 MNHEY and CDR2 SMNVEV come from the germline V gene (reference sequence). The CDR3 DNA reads TGTGCCAGCAGTTTAATGCGGAGCTCCTACAATGAGCAGTTCTTC. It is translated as CASSLMRSSYNEQFF.

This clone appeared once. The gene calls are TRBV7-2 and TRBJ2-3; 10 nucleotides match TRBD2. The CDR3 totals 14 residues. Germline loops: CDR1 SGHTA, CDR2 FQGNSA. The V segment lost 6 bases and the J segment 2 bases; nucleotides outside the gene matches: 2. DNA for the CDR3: TGTGCCAGCAGACTAGCGGGGAACACAGATACGCAGTATTTT. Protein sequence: CASRLAGNTDTQYF.

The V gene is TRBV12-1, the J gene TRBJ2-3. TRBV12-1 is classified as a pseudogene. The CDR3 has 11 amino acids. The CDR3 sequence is CASSFTDTQYF. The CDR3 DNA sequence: TGTGCCAGCAGCTTCACAGATACGCAGTATTTT.

The CDR3 DNA sequence: TGTGCCAGCAGCTTAGGAAAGGACCAGCCCCAGCATTTT. It codes for CASSLGKDQPQHF. J is TRBJ1-5 and V is TRBV7-2, with unresolved D. The CDR3 is 13 amino acids. Per the germline V gene, CDR1 is SGHTA and CDR2 is FQGNSA. V lost 1 base to trimming and J lost 7 bases, with 8 bases between them.

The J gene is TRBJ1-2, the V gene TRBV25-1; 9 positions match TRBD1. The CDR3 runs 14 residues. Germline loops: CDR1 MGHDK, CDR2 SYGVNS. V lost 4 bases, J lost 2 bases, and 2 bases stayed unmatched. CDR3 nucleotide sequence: TGTGCCAGCAGTGTAGGACAGGGGAACTATGGCTACACCTTC. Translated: CASSVGQGNYGYTF.

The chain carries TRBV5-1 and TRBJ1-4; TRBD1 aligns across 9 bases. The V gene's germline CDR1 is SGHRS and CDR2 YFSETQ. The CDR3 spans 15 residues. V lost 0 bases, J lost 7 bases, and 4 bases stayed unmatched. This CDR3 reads CASSLDRGRSEKLFF. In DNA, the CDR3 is TGCGCCAGCAGCTTGGACAGGGGGCGCAGTGAAAAACTGTTTTTT.

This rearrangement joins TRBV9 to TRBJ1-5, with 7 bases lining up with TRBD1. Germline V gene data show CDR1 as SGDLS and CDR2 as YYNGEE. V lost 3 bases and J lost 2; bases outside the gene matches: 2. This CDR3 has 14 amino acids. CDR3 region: CASSAGGGNQPQHF. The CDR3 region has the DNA TGTGCCAGCAGCGCAGGGGGAGGCAATCAGCCCCAGCATTTT.

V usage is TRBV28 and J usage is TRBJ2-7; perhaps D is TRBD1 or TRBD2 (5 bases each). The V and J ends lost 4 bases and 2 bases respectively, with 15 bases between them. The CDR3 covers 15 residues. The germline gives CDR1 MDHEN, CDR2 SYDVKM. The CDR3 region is CASSSTGPTTYEQYF. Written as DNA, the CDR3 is TGTGCCAGCAGTTCGACGGGACCGACAACCTACGAGCAGTACTTC.

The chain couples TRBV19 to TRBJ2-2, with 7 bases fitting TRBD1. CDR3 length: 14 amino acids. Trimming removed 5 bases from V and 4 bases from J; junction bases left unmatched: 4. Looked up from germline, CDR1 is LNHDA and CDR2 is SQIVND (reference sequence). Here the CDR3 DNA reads TGTGCCAGTAGTTATAACAGGGGCACCGGGGAGCTGTTTTTT. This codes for CASSYNRGTGELFF. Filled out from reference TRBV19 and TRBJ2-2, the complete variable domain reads DGGITQSPKYLFRKEGQNVTLSCEQNLNHDAMYWYRQDPGQGLRLIYYSQIVNDFQKGDIAEGYSVSREKKESFPLTVTSAQKNPTAFYLCASSYNRGTGELFFGEGSRLTVL.

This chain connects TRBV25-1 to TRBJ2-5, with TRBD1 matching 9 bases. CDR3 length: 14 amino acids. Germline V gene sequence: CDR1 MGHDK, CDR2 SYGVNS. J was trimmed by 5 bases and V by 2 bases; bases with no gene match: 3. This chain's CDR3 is CASSEPGQGETQYF. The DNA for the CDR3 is TGTGCCAGCAGTGAACCGGGACAGGGCGAGACCCAGTACTTC.

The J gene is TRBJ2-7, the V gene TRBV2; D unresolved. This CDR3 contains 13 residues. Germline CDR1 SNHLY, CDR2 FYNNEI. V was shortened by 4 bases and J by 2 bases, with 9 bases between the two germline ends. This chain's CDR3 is CASSAVVAYEQYF. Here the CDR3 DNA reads TGTGCCAGCAGTGCGGTCGTAGCCTACGAGCAGTACTTC. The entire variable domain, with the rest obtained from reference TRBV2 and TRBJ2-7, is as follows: EPEVTQTPSHQVTQMGQEVILRCVPISNHLYFYWYRQILGQKVEFLVSFYNNEISEKSEIFDDQFSVERPDGSNFTLKIRSTKLEDSAMYFCASSAVVAYEQYFGPGTRLTVT.

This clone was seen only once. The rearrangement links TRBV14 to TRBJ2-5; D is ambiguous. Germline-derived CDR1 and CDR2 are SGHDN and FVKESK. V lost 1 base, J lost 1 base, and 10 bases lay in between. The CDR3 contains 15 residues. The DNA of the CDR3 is TGTGCCAGCAGCCAAGTTTGGCAGCTCCAAGAGACCCAGTACTTC. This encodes CASSQVWQLQETQYF.

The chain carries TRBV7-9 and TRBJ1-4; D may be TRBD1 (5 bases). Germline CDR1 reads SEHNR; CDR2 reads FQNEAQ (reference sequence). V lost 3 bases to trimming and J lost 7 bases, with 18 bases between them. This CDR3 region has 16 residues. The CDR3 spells CASSFVLGQGGEKLFF. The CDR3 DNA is TGTGCCAGCAGCTTTGTCTTGGGTCAGGGAGGTGAAAAACTGTTTTTT. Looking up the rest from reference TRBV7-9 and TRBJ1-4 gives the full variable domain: DTGVSQNPRHKITKRGQNVTFRCDPISEHNRLYWYRQTLGQGPEFLTYFQNEAQLEKSRLLSDRFSAERPKGSFSTLEIQRTEQGDSAMYLCASSFVLGQGGEKLFFGSGTQLSVL.

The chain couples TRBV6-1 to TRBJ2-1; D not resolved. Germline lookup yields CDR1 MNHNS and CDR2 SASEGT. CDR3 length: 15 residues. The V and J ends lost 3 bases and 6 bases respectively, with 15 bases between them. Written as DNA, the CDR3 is TGTGCCAGCAGTGATTGGGCTAGGTTCGGCAATGAGCAGTTCTTC. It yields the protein CASSDWARFGNEQFF.

The CDR3 region has the DNA TGTGCCAGCAGTTTAAGCCAGGCCAACTATGGCTACACCTTC. It yields the protein CASSLSQANYGYTF. The rearrangement links TRBV27 to TRBJ1-2; D not certain. The CDR3 is 14 amino acids. Looked up from germline, CDR1 is MNHEY and CDR2 is SMNVEV (reference sequence). The germline V and J ends were trimmed by 2 bases and 2 bases, with 9 bases remaining between them.

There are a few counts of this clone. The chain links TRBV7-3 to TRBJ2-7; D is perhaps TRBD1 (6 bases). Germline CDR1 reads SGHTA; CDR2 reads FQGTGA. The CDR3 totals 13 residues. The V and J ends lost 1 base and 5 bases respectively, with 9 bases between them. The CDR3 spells CASSLMAGDEQYF. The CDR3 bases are TGTGCCAGCAGCTTAATGGCAGGGGACGAGCAGTACTTC. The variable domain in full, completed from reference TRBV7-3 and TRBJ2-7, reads GAGVSQTPSNKVTEKGKYVELRCDPISGHTALYWYRQSLGQGPEFLIYFQGTGAADDSGLPNDRFFAVRPEGSVSTLKIQRTERGDSAVYLCASSLMAGDEQYFGPGTRLTVT.

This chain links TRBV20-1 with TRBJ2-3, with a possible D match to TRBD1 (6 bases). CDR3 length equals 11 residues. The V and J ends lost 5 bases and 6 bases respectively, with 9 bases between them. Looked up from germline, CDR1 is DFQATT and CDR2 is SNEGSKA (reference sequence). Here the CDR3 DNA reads TGCAGTGCTGTGGGGGCGGATACGCAGTATTTT. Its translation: CSAVGADTQYF.